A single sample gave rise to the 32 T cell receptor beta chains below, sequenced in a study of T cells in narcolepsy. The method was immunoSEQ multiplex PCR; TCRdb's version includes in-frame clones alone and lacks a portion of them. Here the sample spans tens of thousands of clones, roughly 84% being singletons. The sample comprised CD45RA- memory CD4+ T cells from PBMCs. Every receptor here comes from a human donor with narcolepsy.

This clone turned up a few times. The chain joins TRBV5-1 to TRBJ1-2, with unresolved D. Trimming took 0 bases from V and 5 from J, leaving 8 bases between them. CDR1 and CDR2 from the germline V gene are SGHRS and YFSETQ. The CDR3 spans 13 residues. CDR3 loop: CASSLEVSYGYTF. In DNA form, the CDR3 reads TGCGCCAGCAGCTTGGAAGTTTCTTATGGCTACACCTTC.

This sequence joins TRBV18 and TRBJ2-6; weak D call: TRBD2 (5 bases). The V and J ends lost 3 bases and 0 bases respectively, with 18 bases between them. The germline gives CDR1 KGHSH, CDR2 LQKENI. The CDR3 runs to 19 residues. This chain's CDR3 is CASSPGGARVTSGANVLTF. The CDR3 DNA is TGTGCCAGCTCACCCGGAGGAGCCAGAGTGACCTCTGGGGCCAACGTCCTGACTTTC.

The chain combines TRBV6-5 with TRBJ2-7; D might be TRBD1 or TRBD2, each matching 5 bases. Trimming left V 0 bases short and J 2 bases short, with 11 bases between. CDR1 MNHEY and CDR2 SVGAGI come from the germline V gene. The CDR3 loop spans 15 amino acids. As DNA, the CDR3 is TGTGCCAGCAGTTACTCGAGGAGGACACCCTACGAGCAGTACTTC. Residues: CASSYSRRTPYEQYF.

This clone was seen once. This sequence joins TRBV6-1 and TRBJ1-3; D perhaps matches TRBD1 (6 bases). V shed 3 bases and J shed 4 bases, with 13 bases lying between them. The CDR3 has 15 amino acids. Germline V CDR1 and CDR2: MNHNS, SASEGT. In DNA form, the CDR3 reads TGTGCCAGCAGTGATCAGGGGCGAATGGGAAACACCATATATTTT. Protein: CASSDQGRMGNTIYF.

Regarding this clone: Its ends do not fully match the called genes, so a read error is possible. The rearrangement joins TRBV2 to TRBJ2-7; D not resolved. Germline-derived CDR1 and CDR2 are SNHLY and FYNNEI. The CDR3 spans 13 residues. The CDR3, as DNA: TGTGCCAGCACTGAAACCCTAATAGGCGAGCAGTACTTC. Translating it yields CASTETLIGEQYF.

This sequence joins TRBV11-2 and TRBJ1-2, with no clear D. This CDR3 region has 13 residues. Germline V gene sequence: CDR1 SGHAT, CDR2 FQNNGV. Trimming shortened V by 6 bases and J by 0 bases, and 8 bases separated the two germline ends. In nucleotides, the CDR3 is TGTGCCAGCAGGTTAACTGCTAACTATGGCTACACCTTC. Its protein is CASRLTANYGYTF. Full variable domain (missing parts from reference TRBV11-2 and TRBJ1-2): EAGVAQSPRYKIIEKRQSVAFWCNPISGHATLYWYQQILGQGPKLLIQFQNNGVVDDSQLPKDRFSAERLKGVDSTLKIQPAKLEDSAVYLCASRLTANYGYTFGSGTRLTVV.

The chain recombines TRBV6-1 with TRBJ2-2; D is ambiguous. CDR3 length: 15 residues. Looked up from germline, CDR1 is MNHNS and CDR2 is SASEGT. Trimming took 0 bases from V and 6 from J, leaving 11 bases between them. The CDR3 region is CASSEAAIAAGELFF. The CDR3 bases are TGTGCCAGCAGTGAAGCCGCGATTGCGGCCGGGGAGCTGTTTTTT.

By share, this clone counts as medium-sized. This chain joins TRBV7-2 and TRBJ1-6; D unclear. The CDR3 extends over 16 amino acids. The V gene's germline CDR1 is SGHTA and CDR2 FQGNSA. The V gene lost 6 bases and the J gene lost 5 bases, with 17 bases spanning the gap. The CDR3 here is CASRLAAGSDNSPLHF. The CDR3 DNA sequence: TGTGCCAGCAGGCTCGCGGCGGGGTCGGATAATTCACCCCTCCACTTT.

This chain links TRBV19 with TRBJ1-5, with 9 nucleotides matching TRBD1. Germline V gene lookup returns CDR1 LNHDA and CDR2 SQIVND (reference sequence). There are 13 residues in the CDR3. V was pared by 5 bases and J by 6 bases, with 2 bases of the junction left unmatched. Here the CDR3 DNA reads TGTGCCAGTAGTGGGACAGGGTCTCAGCCCCAGCATTTT. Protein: CASSGTGSQPQHF.

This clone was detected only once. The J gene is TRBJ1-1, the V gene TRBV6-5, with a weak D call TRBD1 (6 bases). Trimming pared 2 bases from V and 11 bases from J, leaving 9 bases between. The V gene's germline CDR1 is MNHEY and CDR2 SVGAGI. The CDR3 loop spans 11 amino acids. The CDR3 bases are TGTGCCAGCAGTTACAAGGGGGAGGCTTTCTTT. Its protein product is CASSYKGEAFF.

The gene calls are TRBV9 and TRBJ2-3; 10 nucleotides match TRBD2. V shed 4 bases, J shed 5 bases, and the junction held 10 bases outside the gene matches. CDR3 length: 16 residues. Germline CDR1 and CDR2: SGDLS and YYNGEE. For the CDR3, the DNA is TGTGCCAGCAGCACCCAAGCGGGGGGGCGTATAGATACGCAGTATTTT. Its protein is CASSTQAGGRIDTQYF.

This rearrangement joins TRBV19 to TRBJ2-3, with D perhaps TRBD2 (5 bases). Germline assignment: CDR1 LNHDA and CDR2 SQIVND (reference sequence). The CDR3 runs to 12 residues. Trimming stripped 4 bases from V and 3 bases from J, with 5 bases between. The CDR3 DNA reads TGTGCCAGTAGTACGGGGACAGATACGCAGTATTTT. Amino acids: CASSTGTDTQYF.

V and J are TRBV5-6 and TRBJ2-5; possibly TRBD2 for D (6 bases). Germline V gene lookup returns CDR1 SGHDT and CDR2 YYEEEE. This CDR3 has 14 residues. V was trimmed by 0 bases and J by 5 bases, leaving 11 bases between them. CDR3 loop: CASSLGPRGETQYF. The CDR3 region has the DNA TGTGCCAGCAGCTTGGGTCCTCGGGGGGAGACCCAGTACTTC.

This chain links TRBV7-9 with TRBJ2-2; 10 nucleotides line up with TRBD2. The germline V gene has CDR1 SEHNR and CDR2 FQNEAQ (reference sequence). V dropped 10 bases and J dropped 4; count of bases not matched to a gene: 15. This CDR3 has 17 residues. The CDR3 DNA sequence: TGTGCCACCCCCAGCCAGCGGGGGGGAATGGCCACCGGGGAGCTGTTTTTT. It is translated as CATPSQRGGMATGELFF.

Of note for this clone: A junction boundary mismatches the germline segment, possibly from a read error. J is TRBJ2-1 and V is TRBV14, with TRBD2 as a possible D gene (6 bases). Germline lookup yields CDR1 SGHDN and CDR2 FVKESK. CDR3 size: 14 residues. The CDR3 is CAGSPLRGYNEQFF. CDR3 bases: TGTGCCGGCAGCCCACTCCGGGGGTACAATGAGCAGTTCTTC.

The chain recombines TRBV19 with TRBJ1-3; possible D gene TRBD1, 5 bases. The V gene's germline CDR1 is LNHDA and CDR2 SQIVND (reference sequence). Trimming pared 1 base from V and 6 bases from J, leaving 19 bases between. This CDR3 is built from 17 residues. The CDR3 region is CASSIVPGTWTVNTIYF. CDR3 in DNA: TGTGCCAGTAGTATAGTTCCCGGGACTTGGACTGTAAACACCATATATTTT.

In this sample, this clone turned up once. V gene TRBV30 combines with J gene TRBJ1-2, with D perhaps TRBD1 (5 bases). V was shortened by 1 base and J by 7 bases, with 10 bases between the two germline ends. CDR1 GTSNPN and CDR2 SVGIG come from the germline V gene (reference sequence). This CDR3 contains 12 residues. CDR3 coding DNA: TGTGCCTGGAGTGGAGGGGTTGGTGGCTACACCTTC. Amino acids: CAWSGGVGGYTF.

The CDR3 nucleotides are TGTGCCAGCAGTTACGGCGGGGGGGAGACCCAGTACTTC. Translated: CASSYGGGETQYF. The gene calls are TRBV6-6 and TRBJ2-5, with 8 bases fitting TRBD2. Germline loops: CDR1 MNHNY, CDR2 SVGAGI (reference sequence). There are 13 residues in the CDR3. V shed 2 bases, J shed 5 bases, and the junction held 1 base outside the gene matches.

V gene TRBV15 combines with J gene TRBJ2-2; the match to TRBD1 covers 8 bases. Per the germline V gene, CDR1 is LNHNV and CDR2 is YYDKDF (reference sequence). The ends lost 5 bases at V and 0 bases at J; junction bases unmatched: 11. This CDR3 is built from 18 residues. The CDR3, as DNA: TGTGCCACCAGCCCGAGGGGACAGGTGACCGCGAACACCGGGGAGCTGTTTTTT. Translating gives CATSPRGQVTANTGELFF.

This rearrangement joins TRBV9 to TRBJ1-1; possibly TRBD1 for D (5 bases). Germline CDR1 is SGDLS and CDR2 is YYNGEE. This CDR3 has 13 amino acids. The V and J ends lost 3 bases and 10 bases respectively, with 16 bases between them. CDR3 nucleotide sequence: TGTGCCAGCAGCGACGCTTCAGGGCGTAGAGCTTTCTTT. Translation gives CASSDASGRRAFF.

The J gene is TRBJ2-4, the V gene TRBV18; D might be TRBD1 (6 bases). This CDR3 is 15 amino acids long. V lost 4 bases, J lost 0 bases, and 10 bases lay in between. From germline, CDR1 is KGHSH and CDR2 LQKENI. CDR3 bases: TGTGCCAGCTCACAAACAGGGTCAGCCAAAAACATTCAGTACTTC. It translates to CASSQTGSAKNIQYF. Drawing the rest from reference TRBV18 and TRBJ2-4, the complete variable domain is NAGVMQNPRHLVRRRGQEARLRCSPMKGHSHVYWYRQLPEEGLKFMVYLQKENIIDESGMPKERFSAEFPKEGPSILRIQQVVRGDSAAYFCASSQTGSAKNIQYFGAGTRLSVL.

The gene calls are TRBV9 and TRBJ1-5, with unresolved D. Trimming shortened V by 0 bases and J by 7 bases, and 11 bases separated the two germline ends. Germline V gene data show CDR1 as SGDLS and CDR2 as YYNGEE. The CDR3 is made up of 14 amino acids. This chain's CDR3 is CASSVGMGIQPQHF. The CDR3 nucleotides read TGTGCCAGCAGCGTAGGGATGGGGATACAGCCCCAGCATTTT.

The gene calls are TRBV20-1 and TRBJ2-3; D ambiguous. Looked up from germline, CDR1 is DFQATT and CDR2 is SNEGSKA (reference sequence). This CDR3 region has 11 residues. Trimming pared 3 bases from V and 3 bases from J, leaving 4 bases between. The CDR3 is CSASWTDTQYF. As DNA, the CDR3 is TGCAGTGCTAGCTGGACAGATACGCAGTATTTT.

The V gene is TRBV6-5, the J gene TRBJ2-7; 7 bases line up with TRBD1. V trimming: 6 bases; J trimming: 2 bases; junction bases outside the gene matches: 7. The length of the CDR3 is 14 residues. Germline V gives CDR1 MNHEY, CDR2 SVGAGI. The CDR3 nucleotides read TGTGCCAGCAGACGGACAGGACTCACCTACGAGCAGTACTTC. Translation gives CASRRTGLTYEQYF.

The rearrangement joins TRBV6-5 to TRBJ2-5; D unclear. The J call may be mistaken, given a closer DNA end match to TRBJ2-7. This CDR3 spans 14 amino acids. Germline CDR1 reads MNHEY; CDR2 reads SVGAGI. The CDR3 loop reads CASSYSISTYEQYF. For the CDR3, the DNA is TGTGCCAGCAGTTACTCGATATCGACCTACGAGCAGTACTTC.

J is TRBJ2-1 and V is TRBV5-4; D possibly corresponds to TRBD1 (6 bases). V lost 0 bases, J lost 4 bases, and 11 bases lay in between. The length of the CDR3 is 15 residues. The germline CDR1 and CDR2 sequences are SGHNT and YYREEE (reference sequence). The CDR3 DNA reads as TGTGCCAGCAGCTTGGAATTAGGACAGTACAATGAGCAGTTCTTC. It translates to CASSLELGQYNEQFF.

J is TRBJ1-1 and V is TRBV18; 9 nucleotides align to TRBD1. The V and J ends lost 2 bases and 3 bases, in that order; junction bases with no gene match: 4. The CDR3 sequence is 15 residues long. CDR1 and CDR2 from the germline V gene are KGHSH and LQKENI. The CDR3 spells CASSPLGQGDTEAFF. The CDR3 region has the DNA TGTGCCAGCTCACCATTGGGACAGGGTGACACTGAAGCTTTCTTT. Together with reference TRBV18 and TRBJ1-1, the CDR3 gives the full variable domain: NAGVMQNPRHLVRRRGQEARLRCSPMKGHSHVYWYRQLPEEGLKFMVYLQKENIIDESGMPKERFSAEFPKEGPSILRIQQVVRGDSAAYFCASSPLGQGDTEAFFGQGTRLTVV.

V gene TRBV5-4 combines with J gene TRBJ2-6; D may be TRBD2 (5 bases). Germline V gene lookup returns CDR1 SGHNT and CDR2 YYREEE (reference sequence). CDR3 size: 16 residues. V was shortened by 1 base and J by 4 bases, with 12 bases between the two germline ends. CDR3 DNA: TGTGCCAGCAGCTTGAGGGCCTCGGGGGGGGCCAACGTCCTGACTTTC. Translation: CASSLRASGGANVLTF.

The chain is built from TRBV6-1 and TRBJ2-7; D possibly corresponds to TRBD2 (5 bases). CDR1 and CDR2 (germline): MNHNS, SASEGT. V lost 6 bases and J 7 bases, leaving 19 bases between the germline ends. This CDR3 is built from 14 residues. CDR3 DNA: TGTGCCAGCAGCAACCACGGACGGAGAGGGGAGCAGTACTTC. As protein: CASSNHGRRGEQYF.

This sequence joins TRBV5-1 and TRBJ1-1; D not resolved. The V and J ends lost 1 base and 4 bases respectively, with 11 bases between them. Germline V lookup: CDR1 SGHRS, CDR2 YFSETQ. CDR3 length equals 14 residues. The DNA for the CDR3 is TGCGCCAGCAGCTTGAAGGATCGGGGCACTGAAGCTTTCTTT. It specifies CASSLKDRGTEAFF.

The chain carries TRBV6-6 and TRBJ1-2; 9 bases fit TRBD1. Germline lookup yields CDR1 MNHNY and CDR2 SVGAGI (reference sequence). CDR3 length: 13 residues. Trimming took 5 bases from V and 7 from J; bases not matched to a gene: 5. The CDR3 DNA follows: TGTGCCAGCAGTAAACAGGGGGCAAGTGGCTACACCTTC. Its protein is CASSKQGASGYTF.

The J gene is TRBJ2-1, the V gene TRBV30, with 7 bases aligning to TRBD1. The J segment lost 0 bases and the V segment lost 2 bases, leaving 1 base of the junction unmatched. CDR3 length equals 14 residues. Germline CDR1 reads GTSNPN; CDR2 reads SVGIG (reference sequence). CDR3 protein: CAWSRQGSYNEQFF. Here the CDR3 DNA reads TGTGCCTGGAGTCGACAGGGCTCCTACAATGAGCAGTTCTTC.